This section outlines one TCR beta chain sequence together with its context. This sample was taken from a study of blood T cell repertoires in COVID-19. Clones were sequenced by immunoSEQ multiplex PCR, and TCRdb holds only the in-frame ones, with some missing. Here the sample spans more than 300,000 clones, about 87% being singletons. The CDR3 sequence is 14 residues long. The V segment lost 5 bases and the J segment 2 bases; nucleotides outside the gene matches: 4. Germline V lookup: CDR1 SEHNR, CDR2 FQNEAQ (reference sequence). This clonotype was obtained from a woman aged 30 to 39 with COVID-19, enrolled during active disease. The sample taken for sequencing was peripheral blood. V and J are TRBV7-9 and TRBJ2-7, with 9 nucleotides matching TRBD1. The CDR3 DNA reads TGTGCCAGCAGCCCTGACAGGGGGGCCTACGAGCAGTACTTC. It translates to CASSPDRGAYEQYF.